These 28 T cell receptor beta chains came from one sample sequenced in a study of post-analysis software for immune sequencing data. Prepared TCR beta cDNA libraries contained unique molecular identifiers. Each CDR3 protein gets one entry after TCRdb re-called the PCR reads with MiXCR. In the table there are about 160,000 distinct CDR3 sequences, roughly 35% of which are singletons. The specimen comprised blood, sampled after autologous hematopoietic stem cell transplantation. The source of these receptors is a girl aged 5-17 years with multiple sclerosis.

This clonotype was seen only a few times. This chain connects TRBV20-1 to TRBJ1-2; no reliable D call. Germline CDR1 is DFQATT and CDR2 is SNEGSKA (reference sequence). The CDR3 extends over 15 amino acids. Trimming took off 6 bases at V and 6 bases at J, with 23 bases between the two ends. CDR3 in DNA: TGCAGTGCCCCCTTGTCGGGCAGTTATAGGGATGGCTACACCTTC. It translates to CSAPLSGSYRDGYTF.

V usage is TRBV7-8 and J usage is TRBJ1-1, with TRBD1 matching over 8 bases. The V gene's germline CDR1 is SGHVS and CDR2 FQNEAQ. The CDR3 has 14 residues. V was clipped by 6 bases and J by 5 bases; unmatched bases: 8. The CDR3 region is CASRQTGEGTEAFF. CDR3 nucleotides: TGTGCCAGCAGACAGACAGGGGAGGGGACTGAAGCTTTCTTT.

Of note for this clonotype: Germline and junction disagree at one end, which may indicate a read error. The CDR3 here is CASRHRGRDEQFF. The CDR3 region has the DNA TGTGCCAGCAGGCACAGGGGGCGCGATGAGCAATTCTTC. This chain links TRBV12-3 or TRBV12-4 with TRBJ2-1; 9 bases fit TRBD1. This CDR3 is built from 13 residues.

The J gene is TRBJ2-1, the V gene TRBV6-2 or TRBV6-3, with D perhaps matching TRBD1 or TRBD2 (7 bases each). The CDR3 consists of 16 residues. The V gene lost 3 bases and the J gene lost 5 bases, with 17 bases spanning the gap. The germline CDR1 and CDR2 sequences are MNHEY and SVGEGT. For the CDR3, the DNA is TGTGCCAGCAGTTATCTAGCGGAGGGGGCTGACAATGAGCAGTTCTTC. Translated: CASSYLAEGADNEQFF.

This clonotype turned up a few times. The chain couples TRBV24-1 to TRBJ2-3; 8 bases are a match to TRBD2. The CDR3 spans 16 residues. V lost 4 bases and J lost 5; bases outside the gene matches: 10. CDR1 KGHDR and CDR2 SFDVKD come from the germline V gene. CDR3 sequence reads: CATSEPSGRSGDTQYF. The CDR3 DNA reads as TGTGCCACCAGTGAACCGAGCGGGAGAAGTGGAGATACGCAGTATTTT.

This clonotype has a handful of counts. The gene calls are TRBV27 and TRBJ2-7; TRBD1 matches at 9 bases. Germline trimming cut 6 bases from V and 6 bases from J; bases unmatched to any gene: 9. In germline, CDR1 is MNHEY, CDR2 SMNVEV (reference sequence). The CDR3 consists of 14 residues. Here the CDR3 DNA reads TGTGCCAGCAGGACCGGGACAGGGAGGAGCGAGCAGTACTTC. It translates to CASRTGTGRSEQYF.

V and J are TRBV10-1 and TRBJ2-7; D might be TRBD1 (5 bases). The length of the CDR3 is 13 residues. V lost 5 bases, J lost 3 bases, and 11 bases lay in between. CDR1 is WNHNN and CDR2 is SYGVQD in the germline V gene (reference sequence). CDR3 nucleotides: TGCGCCAGCAGTAAGGACACCGGCTACGAGCAGTACTTC. Its protein product is CASSKDTGYEQYF.

J is TRBJ2-5 and V is TRBV15; 7 bases fit TRBD2. V shed 1 base and J 5 bases; nucleotides not matched to a gene: 4. The CDR3 loop spans 14 amino acids. CDR1 and CDR2 from the germline V gene are LNHNV and YYDKDF (reference sequence). The CDR3 here is CATSRARGVETQYF. The DNA for the CDR3 is TGTGCCACCAGCAGAGCCCGGGGGGTGGAGACCCAGTACTTC.

This clonotype was observed a handful of times. This chain links TRBV7-3 with TRBJ1-1; D gene unclear. V lost 5 bases to trimming and J lost 3 bases, with 13 bases between them. The germline V gene encodes CDR1 SGHTA and CDR2 FQGTGA. CDR3 length: 14 amino acids. CDR3 loop: CASSPAGQDTEAFF. Here the CDR3 DNA reads TGTGCCAGCAGCCCGGCGGGCCAGGACACTGAAGCTTTCTTT. Filled out from reference TRBV7-3 and TRBJ1-1, the complete variable domain reads GAGVSQTPSNKVTEKGKYVELRCDPISGHTALYWYRQSLGQGPEFLIYFQGTGAADDSGLPNDRFFAVRPEGSVSTLKIQRTERGDSAVYLCASSPAGQDTEAFFGQGTRLTVV.

V and J are TRBV13 and TRBJ2-7; 9 nucleotides agree with TRBD2. Trimming removed 3 bases from V and 5 bases from J; junction bases left unmatched: 14. CDR3 length: 17 residues. Looked up from germline, CDR1 is PRHDT and CDR2 is FYEKMQ (reference sequence). As DNA, the CDR3 is TGTGCCAGCAGCTTCTACTTTAGCGGGAGAGGACAGGACGAGCAGTACTTC. This sequence encodes CASSFYFSGRGQDEQYF.

The CDR3 here is CSGRQAETDEQYF. The CDR3 DNA reads TGCAGCGGTCGACAGGCGGAAACGGACGAGCAGTACTTC. The chain joins TRBV29-1 to TRBJ2-7; a possible D gene is TRBD1 (6 bases). The germline CDR1 and CDR2 sequences are SQVTM and ANQGSEA. This CDR3 comprises 13 residues. V lost 7 bases, J lost 5 bases, and 18 bases lay in between.

CDR3 nucleotides: TGTGCCAGCAGCAAAGGGACAGGGGGTGAGACCCAGTACTTC. Translated: CASSKGTGGETQYF. The V gene is TRBV27, the J gene TRBJ2-5, with 11 bases fitting TRBD1. V dropped 6 bases and J dropped 5; count of bases not matched to a gene: 5. CDR3 length: 14 amino acids. The germline V gene has CDR1 MNHEY and CDR2 SMNVEV (reference sequence).

This clonotype was seen at least ten times. The rearrangement uses TRBV5-1 and TRBJ2-3; perhaps TRBD1 as D (6 bases). The germline V gene encodes CDR1 SGHRS and CDR2 YFSETQ. The V and J ends lost 0 bases and 3 bases respectively, with 14 bases between them. This CDR3 spans 16 amino acids. The CDR3 bases are TGCGCCAGCAGCTTGGCCGGCAGGGGTTCGACAGATACGCAGTATTTT. It is translated as CASSLAGRGSTDTQYF.

V gene TRBV4-3 combines with J gene TRBJ2-6; 8 positions agree with TRBD2. This CDR3 spans 19 amino acids. Germline CDR1 reads LGHNA; CDR2 reads YSLEER. V was clipped by 0 bases and J by 0 bases; unmatched bases: 7. This chain's CDR3 is CASSQDGAGAISGANVLTF. CDR3 nucleotide sequence: TGCGCCAGCAGCCAAGATGGAGCGGGAGCGATCTCTGGGGCCAACGTCCTGACTTTC.

This chain links TRBV20-1 with TRBJ2-5; 9 bases match TRBD2. The DNA matches TRBJ2-7 better at its end, which makes the J call doubtful. Germline V gene data show CDR1 as DFQATT and CDR2 as SNEGSKA (reference sequence). The length of the CDR3 is 15 residues. CDR3 nucleotides: TGCAGTGCTAGAGATGGTGGCGGGGGGGACTACGAGCAGTACTTC. It translates to CSARDGGGGDYEQYF.

The chain carries TRBV9 and TRBJ2-3; D is perhaps TRBD1 (6 bases). The CDR3 length is 15 residues. The germline V gene encodes CDR1 SGDLS and CDR2 YYNGEE. V shed 0 bases and J shed 7 bases, with 15 bases lying between them. The CDR3 nucleotides are TGTGCCAGCAGCGTAGCAGGGGACACCCATAATACGCAGTATTTT. Amino acid sequence: CASSVAGDTHNTQYF.

This chain uses TRBV4-2 with TRBJ2-4, with 11 bases lining up with TRBD2. The V gene's germline CDR1 is LGHNA and CDR2 YNFKEQ. Losses at the gene ends were 0 bases for V and 0 bases for J; bases not matched to a gene: 13. The CDR3 spans 21 residues. CDR3 sequence reads: CASSQDGFLAGGRLAKNIQYF. DNA for the CDR3: TGTGCCAGCAGCCAAGATGGGTTCCTAGCGGGAGGCCGCCTAGCCAAAAACATTCAGTACTTC.

This clonotype was seen ten or more times. V usage is TRBV28 and J usage is TRBJ1-2; D might be TRBD1 (5 bases). Trimming took 2 bases from V and 3 from J, leaving 13 bases between them. The CDR3 has 15 residues. Germline V gene data show CDR1 as MDHEN and CDR2 as SYDVKM. The DNA of the CDR3 is TGTGCCAGCAGTTTACTTCGGACAAGTCACTATGGCTACACCTTC. Its protein product is CASSLLRTSHYGYTF.

This clonotype was observed a few times. The V and J genes are TRBV24-1 and TRBJ1-2, with D uncertain. Deletions cut 9 bases from V and 2 bases from J, with 12 bases between. Germline V gene lookup returns CDR1 KGHDR and CDR2 SFDVKD. CDR3 length equals 13 residues. The CDR3 DNA reads as TGTGCCACCTCAGATAGGGAGAACTATGGCTACACCTTC. It codes for CATSDRENYGYTF.

This chain uses TRBV9 with TRBJ2-5, with D tentatively TRBD2 (6 bases). The CDR3 contains 17 residues. V was cut by 0 bases and J by 3 bases, with 18 bases left in between. Germline V CDR1 and CDR2: SGDLS, YYNGEE. CDR3 in DNA: TGTGCCAGCAGCGTAGCTATGAGAGTAGCGGAGGAAGAGACCCAGTACTTC. As protein: CASSVAMRVAEEETQYF.

The V call is TRBV7-2, the J call TRBJ2-5, with D uncertain. The germline gives CDR1 SGHTA, CDR2 FQGNSA. The length of the CDR3 is 14 residues. Between the trimmed V and J ends, which lost 1 base and 4 bases, there was a span of 10 bases. CDR3 protein: CASSLGWEPETQYF. The CDR3, as DNA: TGTGCCAGCAGCTTAGGGTGGGAACCAGAGACCCAGTACTTC. Full variable domain (outside the CDR3, taken from reference TRBV7-2 and TRBJ2-5): GAGVSQSPSNKVTEKGKDVELRCDPISGHTALYWYRQSLGQGLEFLIYFQGNSAPDKSGLPSDRFSAERTGGSVSTLTIQRTQQEDSAVYLCASSLGWEPETQYFGPGTRLLVL.

J is TRBJ2-3 and V is TRBV5-8; TRBD1 matches at 8 bases. Germline loops: CDR1 SGHTS, CDR2 YDEGEE. J was trimmed by 0 bases and V by 0 bases; bases with no gene match: 3. This CDR3 has 16 amino acids. The CDR3 region has the DNA TGTGCCAGCAGCTTGGGGGACAGGAGAAGCACAGATACGCAGTATTTT. It yields the protein CASSLGDRRSTDTQYF.

There are many counts of this clonotype. The CDR3 nucleotides read TGTGCCAGCAGCCGGGAGGTGGCGGGCATTCAGTACTTC. Translation: CASSREVAGIQYF. The genes are TRBV7-2 and TRBJ2-4; 7 nucleotides agree with TRBD2. Germline V gene lookup returns CDR1 SGHTA and CDR2 FQGNSA. The CDR3 has 13 amino acids. The junction had 7 bases not matched to a gene; V was cut back by 5 bases and J by 9 bases.

A few counts support this clonotype. Being one base from a much bigger clone, this may be a read error. The chain employs TRBV9 and TRBJ2-3; D not certain. CDR1 is SGDLS, CDR2 YYNGEE, per germline. Trimming cost V 3 bases and J 6 bases, with 17 bases left between them. This CDR3 has 15 residues. The DNA of the CDR3 is TGTGCCAGCAGCGGAACTAACGGGCTTGGCGATACGCAGTATTTT. It encodes CASSGTNGLGDTQYF.

This clonotype turned up a few times. The CDR3 loop reads CASSSTAGTSVDEQFF. CDR3 DNA: TGTGCCAGCAGCTCGACTGCCGGGACTAGCGTAGATGAGCAGTTCTTC. V usage is TRBV12-3 or TRBV12-4 and J usage is TRBJ2-1; TRBD2 matches at 10 bases. The CDR3 spans 16 residues. V shed 6 bases, J shed 8 bases, and the junction held 13 bases outside the gene matches.

This clonotype was picked up a small number of times. This chain uses TRBV4-1 with TRBJ2-5; D perhaps matches TRBD2 (6 bases). Germline V CDR1 and CDR2: MGHRA, YSYEKL. V dropped 0 bases and J dropped 2 bases, with 10 bases sitting between them. CDR3 size: 15 residues. CDR3 in DNA: TGCGCCAGCAGCCAAGATCGGGACTTGCAAGAGACCCAGTACTTC. This sequence encodes CASSQDRDLQETQYF.

This chain connects TRBV10-3 to TRBJ1-5; D unresolved. The germline gives CDR1 ENHRY, CDR2 SYGVKD. This CDR3 has 13 amino acids. The germline V and J ends were trimmed by 0 bases and 4 bases, with 4 bases remaining between them. CDR3 coding DNA: TGTGCCATCAGTGAGTCGGTTAATCAGCCCCAGCATTTT. Translation: CAISESVNQPQHF.

This clonotype came up a few times. The J gene is TRBJ1-1, the V gene TRBV25-1; D is possibly TRBD1 (6 bases). Looked up from germline, CDR1 is MGHDK and CDR2 is SYGVNS. The CDR3 runs to 14 residues. The germline V and J ends were trimmed by 4 bases and 1 base, with 10 bases remaining between them. The DNA of the CDR3 is TGTGCCAGCAGTGTTACAGGGCCGAACACTGAAGCTTTCTTT. Its translation is CASSVTGPNTEAFF.